This T cell receptor beta chain came from a study of technical replicates of blood from several donors. Per germline, CDR1 MNHEY and CDR2 SVGAGI. This CDR3 has 15 residues. V lost 8 bases to trimming and J lost 0 bases; unmatched junction nucleotides: 5. The table came from immunoSEQ multiplex PCR; TCRdb's copy has only in-frame clones and leaves some out. The sample records some 48,000 clones, 92% being singletons. Input material: PBMCs. The sequence was collected from a human donor in good health. Some clones in this sample may be carry-over from other donors' samples. This chain links TRBV6-5 with TRBJ2-3; TRBD2 matches at 10 bases. The CDR3 coding sequence is TGTGCCAGCGGGATGACTAGCGGGAGCACAGATACGCAGTATTTT. Protein sequence: CASGMTSGSTDTQYF.